This T cell receptor (beta chain) emerged from a study of blood T cell repertoires in COVID-19 (dated by TCRdb to between 2020 and 2021). Concerning the study at large: Samples covering the acute and convalescent phases of COVID-19 were provided by collaborators in the United States, Italy and Spain. The prospective study material was composed of cDNA or gDNA derived from T cells, B-cell-depleted T cells, or PBMCs. The dataset comprised deeply sampled blood TCRbeta repertoires from subjects exposed to, actively infected with, or recovered from COVID-19. The repertoires were released in a freely available public database meant as a resource for research on the immune response to SARS-CoV-2. Samples came from the ongoing ImmuneRACE study (first 160 participants) plus 1,254 subjects from 6 global collaborators. The sample metadata nearly always contained a de-identified subject ID, COVID-19 status, age in years and sex. HLA class I and class II types, where available, came from metadata supplied by the sample provider rather than from assay-based typing.

TCRbeta CDR3 regions were amplified from genomic DNA using the immunoSEQ Assay, a bias-controlled multiplex PCR. For the original study's pipeline: The number of nucleated cells in each sample was estimated by amplification of reference gene primers within the assay. To quantify the absolute abundance of each unique TCRbeta CDR3 rearrangement, sequence reads were collapsed and filtered. Productive Simpson clonality was computed per sample as the square root of Simpson's diversity index over productive rearrangements. TCRdb mirrors the immuneACCESS table, restricted to in-frame sequences. Some clones are absent from its copies; in checked studies, under half trace to an unresolved V gene, and the reason for the others is unknown. V and J calls plus clone size are reproduced from that table; the DNA served to infer D and trimming. Counted in this sample were 300,000 to 350,000 clones; 88% of them appeared once. The top ten clonotypes cover 1% of the sample.

Participants in the prospective study were enrolled through a virtual design, were aged 18 to 89 years, and lived in roughly 24 United States geographic areas. In the prospective study, cohorts were assigned on the basis of participant-reported clinical history obtained from a screening survey and a study questionnaire. Exposed participants had been in contact with someone with a PCR-confirmed or clinician-diagnosed COVID-19 case within 2 weeks of study entry. Mobile phlebotomists in the prospective study collected whole blood, serum and a nasopharyngeal or oropharyngeal swab from every participant. Over an approximately 2-month period, participants in the prospective study had the option of providing additional blood draws and questionnaires. Blood samples from the prospective study were shipped frozen or at room temperature prior to DNA extraction. In the case of this clone: No antigen is known for it. Nothing much larger sits one base from this clone, and base qualities are not available.

What the research found in general, with its limitations: How much clinical and demographic metadata was included differed by source and by participant, and the metadata was provided uncurated.

This receptor was identified in a woman in her twenties or thirties who had been exposed to COVID-19. The sequencing input was PBMCs or T cells enriched from blood (not recorded which).

The CDR3: CASSRGSGRTDTQYF. The DNA sequence is as follows: TGTGCCAGCAGCCGCGGGAGCGGGAGGACAGATACGCAGTATTTT. The chain links TRBV6-5 with TRBJ2-3; the junction holds 9 bases that match TRBD2. Taken from cysteine to phenylalanine, the CDR3 has 15 residues. The kept DNA is CDR3 alone, 45 bases in frame from the first base. Sequences MNHEY (CDR1) and SVGAGI (CDR2) are obtained from the germline V gene. V ends up 6 bases short and J 3 bases short, with an unmatched junction base count of 7.